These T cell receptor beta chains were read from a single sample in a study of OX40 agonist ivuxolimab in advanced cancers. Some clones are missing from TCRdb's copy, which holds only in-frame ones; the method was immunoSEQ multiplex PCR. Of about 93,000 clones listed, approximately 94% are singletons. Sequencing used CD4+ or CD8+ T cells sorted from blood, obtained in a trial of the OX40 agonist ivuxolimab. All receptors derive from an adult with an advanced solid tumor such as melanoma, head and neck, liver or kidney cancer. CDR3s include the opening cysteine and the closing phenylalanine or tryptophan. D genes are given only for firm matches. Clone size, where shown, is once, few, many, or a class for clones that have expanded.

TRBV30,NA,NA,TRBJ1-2,CAWSVAGNGYTF,TGTGCCTGGAGTGTAGCGGGCAATGGCTACACCTTC
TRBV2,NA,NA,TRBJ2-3,CASIERNTQYF,TGTGCCAGCATAGAGCGCAATACGCAGTATTTT
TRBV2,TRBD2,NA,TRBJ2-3,CASLTSGSFTDTQYF,TGTGCCTCCCTCACTAGCGGGTCCTTCACAGATACGCAGTATTTT
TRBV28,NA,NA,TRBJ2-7,CASSRLASHEQYF,TGTGCCAGCAGCCGATTAGCGTCCCACGAGCAGTACTTC
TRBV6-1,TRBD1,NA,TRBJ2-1,CASSEGRQGAYNEQFF,TGTGCCAGCAGTGAGGGGCGACAGGGGGCCTACAATGAGCAGTTCTTC
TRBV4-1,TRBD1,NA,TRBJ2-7,CASSQGRQGSYEQYF,TGCGCCAGCAGCCAAGGAAGACAGGGGTCCTACGAGCAGTACTTC
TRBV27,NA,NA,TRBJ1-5,CASSRAVNQPQHF,TGTGCCAGCAGTAGGGCAGTCAATCAGCCCCAGCATTTT
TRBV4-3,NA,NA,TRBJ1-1,CASSQEGIYRAGTEAFF,TGCGCCAGCAGCCAAGAAGGGATTTACAGGGCCGGCACTGAAGCTTTCTTT
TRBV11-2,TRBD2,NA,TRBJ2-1,CASSLPGSGSNEQFF,TGTGCCAGCAGCCTCCCGGGTAGCGGGAGTAATGAGCAGTTCTTC
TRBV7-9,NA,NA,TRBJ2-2,CASNKGTGELFF,TGTGCCAGCAACAAGGGTACCGGGGAGCTGTTTTTT
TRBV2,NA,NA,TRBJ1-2,CASSEGGWGYTF,TGTGCCAGCAGTGAAGGGGGCTGGGGCTACACCTTC
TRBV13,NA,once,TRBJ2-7,CASSLARDLGADEQYF,TGTGCCAGCAGCTTAGCCCGGGACTTGGGGGCCGACGAGCAGTACTTC
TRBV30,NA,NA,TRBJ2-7,CAWSYDATYEQYF,TGTGCCTGGAGCTATGACGCCACCTACGAGCAGTACTTC
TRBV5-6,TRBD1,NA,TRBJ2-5,CASSLVGGRQETQYF,TGTGCCAGCAGCTTGGTAGGGGGCCGACAAGAGACCCAGTACTTC
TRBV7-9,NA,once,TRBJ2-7,CASSLPGDEQYF,TGTGCCAGCAGCTTACCGGGGGACGAGCAGTACTTC
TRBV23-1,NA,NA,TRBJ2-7,CASSQSHATSSYEQYF,TGCGCCAGCAGTCAATCCCACGCCACCTCCTCCTACGAGCAGTACTTC
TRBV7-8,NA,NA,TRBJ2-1,CASSLGGLGGYNEQFF,TGTGCCAGCAGCTTAGGCGGACTTGGAGGCTACAATGAGCAGTTCTTC
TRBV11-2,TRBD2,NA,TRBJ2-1,CASSLALAGEYNEQFF,TGTGCCAGCAGCTTAGCTTTAGCGGGGGAGTACAATGAGCAGTTCTTC
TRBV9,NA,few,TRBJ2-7,CASSPDGSYEQYF,TGTGCCAGCAGTCCTGACGGGTCCTACGAGCAGTACTTC
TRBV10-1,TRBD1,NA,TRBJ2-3,CASSPTGTGADTQYF,TGCGCCAGCAGCCCGACAGGGACCGGCGCAGATACGCAGTATTTT
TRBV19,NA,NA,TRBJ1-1,CASSARTHTEAFF,TGTGCCAGTAGTGCCAGGACCCACACTGAAGCTTTCTTT
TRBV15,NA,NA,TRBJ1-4,CATSRDPDFTNEKLFF,TGTGCCACCAGCAGAGATCCGGATTTTACTAATGAAAAACTGTTTTTT
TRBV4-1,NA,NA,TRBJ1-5,CASSQDELTRGNQPQHF,TGCGCCAGCAGCCAAGATGAGTTGACCCGAGGCAATCAGCCCCAGCATTTT
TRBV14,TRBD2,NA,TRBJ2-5,CASSTTSGRRETQYF,TGTGCCAGCAGCACCACTAGCGGGCGGAGGGAGACCCAGTACTTC
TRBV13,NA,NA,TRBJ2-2,CASSFFVGARTNTGELFF,TGTGCCAGCAGCTTTTTTGTGGGGGCCCGGACGAACACCGGGGAGCTGTTTTTT
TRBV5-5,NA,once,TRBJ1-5,CASSLDLGVNQPQHF,TGTGCCAGCAGCTTGGACCTGGGCGTCAATCAGCCCCAGCATTTT
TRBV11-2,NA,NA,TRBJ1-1,CASSLGVGATEAFF,TGTGCCAGCAGTCTGGGGGTAGGAGCCACTGAAGCTTTCTTT